This T cell receptor beta chain derives from a study of T cells after somatic rescue of genetic block (dated by TCRdb to the early 2020s). Concerning the study at large: The study assessed how robust, over the long term, a T-cell system was when the system had developed through somatic rescue of a genetic block in T-cell development.

Remarks on this clone: Its antigen remains unidentified. No much larger clone is present one base from it, and per-base qualities are unavailable.

From the cysteine up to the phenylalanine, the CDR3 has a length of 13 residues. The retained sequence is limited to the CDR3, 39 bases, with the frame set at the first base. As encoded in the germline V gene (reference sequence), CDR1 is LNHDA while CDR2 is SQIVND. The germline ends are 8 bases apart after V is trimmed by 5 bases and J by 1 base. To prepare the library, the immunoSEQ multiplex PCR assay was applied. What TCRdb holds here is the immuneACCESS table cut down to in-frame rearrangements. Part of the clones is not present; checked against another copy, under half of the missing clones reflect an unresolved V gene, and the others are unexplained. For this sample the table gives 14,000 to 15,000 clones, of which just over 70% were detected only once. Approximately 15% of the sample comes from the top ten.

The sequenced sample consisted of peripheral blood mononuclear cells (PBMCs). The chain couples TRBV19 to TRBJ2-5, with no confident D gene call. This receptor was identified in a boy younger than 18. The CDR3 reads as follows: CASSWQFQETQYF. DNA sequence: TGTGCCAGTAGTTGGCAGTTCCAAGAGACCCAGTACTTC.